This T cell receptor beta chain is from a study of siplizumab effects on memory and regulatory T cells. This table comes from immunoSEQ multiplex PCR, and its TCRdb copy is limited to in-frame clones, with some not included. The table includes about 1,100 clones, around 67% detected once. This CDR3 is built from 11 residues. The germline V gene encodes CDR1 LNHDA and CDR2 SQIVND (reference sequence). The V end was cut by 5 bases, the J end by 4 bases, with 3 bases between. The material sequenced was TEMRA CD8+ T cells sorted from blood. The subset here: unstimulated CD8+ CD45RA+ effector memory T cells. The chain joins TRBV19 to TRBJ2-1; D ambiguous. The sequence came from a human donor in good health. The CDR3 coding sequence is TGTGCCAGTAGTCAGTACAATGAGCAGTTCTTC. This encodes CASSQYNEQFF. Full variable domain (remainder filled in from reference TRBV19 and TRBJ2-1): DGGITQSPKYLFRKEGQNVTLSCEQNLNHDAMYWYRQDPGQGLRLIYYSQIVNDFQKGDIAEGYSVSREKKESFPLTVTSAQKNPTAFYLCASSQYNEQFFGPGTRLTVL.